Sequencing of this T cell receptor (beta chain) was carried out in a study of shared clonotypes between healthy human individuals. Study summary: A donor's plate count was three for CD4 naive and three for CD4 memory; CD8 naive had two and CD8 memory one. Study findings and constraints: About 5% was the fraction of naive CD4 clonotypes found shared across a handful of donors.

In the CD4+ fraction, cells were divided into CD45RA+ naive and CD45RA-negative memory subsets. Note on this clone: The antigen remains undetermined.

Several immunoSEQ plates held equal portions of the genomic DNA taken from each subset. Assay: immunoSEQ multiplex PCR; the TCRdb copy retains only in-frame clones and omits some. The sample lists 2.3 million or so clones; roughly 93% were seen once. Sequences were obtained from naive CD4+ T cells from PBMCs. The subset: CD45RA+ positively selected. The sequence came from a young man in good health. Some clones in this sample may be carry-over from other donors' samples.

This CDR3 reads CASSHLVSNTEAFF. In DNA form, the CDR3 reads TGTGCCAGCAGCCACTTGGTTTCAAACACTGAAGCTTTCTTT. The genes are TRBV2 and TRBJ1-1; no clear D gene. With 6 bases removed from V and 2 bases from J, the gap between germline ends came to 13 bases. Germline V CDR1 and CDR2: SNHLY, FYNNEI. The CDR3 extends over 14 amino acids.